The 14 T cell receptor beta chains reported below all come from one sample, sequenced in a study of T cell responses to AZD1222 COVID-19 vaccine. Profiling relied on immunoSEQ multiplex PCR, and the TCRdb table lists in-frame clones only, not all of them. Among 70,000 to 100,000 clones, more than 85% were seen once, and the ten largest hold roughly 3.1%. The input for sequencing was peripheral blood, taken 28 days after the second AZD1222 dose. These receptor sequences come from an adult who received the AZD1222 COVID-19 vaccine.

The rearrangement links TRBV19 to TRBJ2-5; D is possibly TRBD1 or TRBD2 (5 bases each). The CDR3 spans 12 residues. Germline V CDR1 and CDR2: LNHDA, SQIVND (reference sequence). V lost 9 bases and J 5 bases, leaving 13 bases between the germline ends. The CDR3 loop reads CASGTPGETQYF. The CDR3 nucleotides are TGTGCCAGCGGGACCCCGGGGGAGACCCAGTACTTC. Drawing the rest from reference TRBV19 and TRBJ2-5, the complete variable domain is DGGITQSPKYLFRKEGQNVTLSCEQNLNHDAMYWYRQDPGQGLRLIYYSQIVNDFQKGDIAEGYSVSREKKESFPLTVTSAQKNPTAFYLCASGTPGETQYFGPGTRLLVL.

The rearrangement links TRBV19 to TRBJ1-1, with 7 nucleotides matching TRBD1. CDR3 length: 18 amino acids. V dropped 5 bases and J dropped 3; count of bases not matched to a gene: 18. Looked up from germline, CDR1 is LNHDA and CDR2 is SQIVND (reference sequence). The CDR3 nucleotides are TGTGCCAGTAGTCCCCACCAGGGGGGTTTATCGCGTGACACTGAAGCTTTCTTT. Its protein is CASSPHQGGLSRDTEAFF.

The genes are TRBV5-1 and TRBJ1-1, with D unresolved. The CDR3 runs 16 residues. CDR1 SGHRS and CDR2 YFSETQ come from the germline V gene. Trimming took 0 bases from V and 2 from J, leaving 14 bases between them. CDR3 sequence (DNA): TGCGCCAGCAGCTTGGGGGTCGGAGGGTTAAACACTGAAGCTTTCTTT. This sequence encodes CASSLGVGGLNTEAFF.

This chain joins TRBV5-1 and TRBJ2-7; 7 positions agree with TRBD2. Trimming cost V 0 bases and J 0 bases; bases outside gene matches: 6. From germline, CDR1 is SGHRS and CDR2 YFSETQ. The CDR3 length is 16 residues. CDR3 coding DNA: TGCGCCAGCAGCTTGGGAAAGCCGGGGGGCTCCTACGAGCAGTACTTC. Amino acid sequence: CASSLGKPGGSYEQYF.

This clone was detected only once. The chain links TRBV7-9 to TRBJ2-5, with D tentatively TRBD1 or TRBD2 (5 bases each). Trimming took 6 bases from V and 5 from J, leaving 16 bases between them. Germline V gene lookup returns CDR1 SEHNR and CDR2 FQNEAQ (reference sequence). CDR3 length equals 14 residues. The CDR3 DNA is TGTGCCAGCAGTCCTCATGGGGGAGTCGAGACCCAGTACTTC. Amino acids: CASSPHGGVETQYF.

Remarks on this clone: Other DNA sequences in the sample encode the same CDR3. The chain carries TRBV5-1 and TRBJ1-1; D not resolved. Germline V gene sequence: CDR1 SGHRS, CDR2 YFSETQ. The V and J ends lost 0 bases and 2 bases respectively, with 5 bases between them. This CDR3 spans 13 amino acids. DNA of the CDR3: TGCGCCAGCAGCTTGGCCGGCAACACTGAAGCTTTCTTT. The encoded protein is CASSLAGNTEAFF.

Comments on this clone: The sample holds other DNA sequences that translate to the same CDR3. The CDR3 bases are TGTGCCAGCAGCTTGGGGCAGGGGAACTATGGCTACACCTTC. Translating it yields CASSLGQGNYGYTF. The chain joins TRBV7-2 to TRBJ1-2; possibly TRBD1 for D (6 bases). The CDR3 length is 14 residues. Germline V lookup: CDR1 SGHTA, CDR2 FQGNSA. V gave up 3 bases and J gave up 2 bases, with 10 bases separating them.

V gene TRBV19 combines with J gene TRBJ2-7, with D perhaps matching TRBD1 (6 bases). CDR1 is LNHDA, CDR2 SQIVND, per germline (reference sequence). Trimming removed 3 bases from V and 1 base from J, with 16 bases in between. This CDR3 is 16 amino acids long. This CDR3 reads CASSIGGARRSYEQYF. Written as DNA, the CDR3 is TGTGCCAGTAGTATTGGGGGCGCTCGACGATCCTACGAGCAGTACTTC.

V gene TRBV7-9 combines with J gene TRBJ1-1; a weak D match, TRBD1 (6 bases). The germline V and J ends were trimmed by 5 bases and 3 bases, with 13 bases remaining between them. Per germline, CDR1 SEHNR and CDR2 FQNEAQ (reference sequence). The CDR3 runs 14 residues. Here the CDR3 reads CASSPRGWDTEAFF. CDR3 bases: TGTGCCAGCAGCCCCAGGGGCTGGGACACTGAAGCTTTCTTT.

V gene TRBV6-5 combines with J gene TRBJ1-2; TRBD1 agrees at 7 bases. Germline V gene lookup returns CDR1 MNHEY and CDR2 SVGAGI. Trimming took 6 bases from V and 1 from J; bases not matched to a gene: 8. The CDR3 sequence is 15 residues long. CDR3 sequence (DNA): TGTGCCAGCAGGCCTCCGGGACAGTTTAACTATGGCTACACCTTC. Amino acid sequence: CASRPPGQFNYGYTF.

The chain carries TRBV30 and TRBJ1-2; no clear D gene. V lost 4 bases and J 3 bases, leaving 12 bases between the germline ends. The germline V gene encodes CDR1 GTSNPN and CDR2 SVGIG (reference sequence). The CDR3 totals 13 residues. As DNA, the CDR3 is TGTGCCTGGACCCCGCGGCAGGACTATGGCTACACCTTC. Residues: CAWTPRQDYGYTF.

V usage is TRBV15 and J usage is TRBJ1-1; D is possibly TRBD1 (5 bases). V was pared by 1 base and J by 4 bases, with 13 bases between. The CDR3 contains 15 residues. Per germline, CDR1 LNHNV and CDR2 YYDKDF (reference sequence). This CDR3 reads CATSRAGGRGTEAFF. DNA for the CDR3: TGTGCCACCAGCAGAGCGGGGGGTCGGGGCACTGAAGCTTTCTTT.

This chain joins TRBV6-5 and TRBJ1-2; TRBD1 matches 10 bases. V was clipped by 6 bases and J by 7 bases; unmatched bases: 8. Per the germline V gene, CDR1 is MNHEY and CDR2 is SVGAGI. CDR3 length: 14 amino acids. CDR3 sequence reads: CASSQYGQGGGYTF. The CDR3 nucleotides are TGTGCCAGCAGCCAATATGGACAGGGGGGTGGCTACACCTTC.

The V call is TRBV5-4, the J call TRBJ2-1; D might be TRBD1 (6 bases). Deletions cut 0 bases from V and 1 base from J, with 11 bases between. Looked up from germline, CDR1 is SGHNT and CDR2 is YYREEE (reference sequence). This CDR3 contains 16 residues. The CDR3 DNA reads as TGTGCCAGCAGCTTGGACCGGGACATTTCCTACAATGAGCAGTTCTTC. This sequence encodes CASSLDRDISYNEQFF.